One sample yielded the 23 T cell receptor beta chains listed below, sequenced in a study of blood T cell repertoires in COVID-19. This table comes from immunoSEQ multiplex PCR, and its TCRdb copy is limited to in-frame clones, with some not included. The sample has some 300,000 clones; approximately 86% are singletons. Material for sequencing was peripheral blood. These TCRs come from a man in his sixties or seventies with acute or convalescent COVID-19.

J is TRBJ2-7 and V is TRBV6-5, with D perhaps matching TRBD2 (6 bases). Trimming shortened V by 0 bases and J by 1 base, and 10 bases separated the two germline ends. The CDR3 extends over 15 amino acids. Germline V gives CDR1 MNHEY, CDR2 SVGAGI. The CDR3 coding sequence is TGTGCCAGCAGTTACTCGAGGGCGGGGTCCTACGAGCAGTACTTC. It translates to CASSYSRAGSYEQYF.

The V gene is TRBV5-1, the J gene TRBJ2-1, with TRBD1 as a possible D gene (5 bases). The CDR3 is 14 residues long. Germline assignment: CDR1 SGHRS and CDR2 YFSETQ. V dropped 5 bases and J dropped 6 bases, with 15 bases sitting between them. The chain's CDR3 is CASSYGLQGNEQFF. The CDR3 DNA is TGCGCCAGCAGTTACGGGCTTCAGGGCAATGAGCAGTTCTTC.

This sequence joins TRBV7-2 and TRBJ2-4; 9 bases map to TRBD2. The CDR3 is made up of 15 amino acids. Germline trimming cut 1 base from V and 5 bases from J; bases unmatched to any gene: 3. The V gene's germline CDR1 is SGHTA and CDR2 FQGNSA. The CDR3 sequence is CASSLEASGENIQYF. CDR3 nucleotides: TGTGCCAGCAGCTTAGAGGCTAGCGGGGAAAACATTCAGTACTTC.

As DNA, the CDR3 is TGTGCCAGCAGCCGGGGGTACGAGCAGTACTTC. It is translated as CASSRGYEQYF. V gene TRBV11-2 combines with J gene TRBJ2-7, with D perhaps matching TRBD2 (6 bases). Between the trimmed V and J ends, which lost 5 bases and 4 bases, there was a span of 6 bases. Germline CDR1 SGHAT, CDR2 FQNNGV. This CDR3 spans 11 amino acids. Drawing the rest from reference TRBV11-2 and TRBJ2-7, the complete variable domain is EAGVAQSPRYKIIEKRQSVAFWCNPISGHATLYWYQQILGQGPKLLIQFQNNGVVDDSQLPKDRFSAERLKGVDSTLKIQPAKLEDSAVYLCASSRGYEQYFGPGTRLTVT.

The J gene is TRBJ1-5, the V gene TRBV30, with TRBD1 matching 7 bases. Germline V gene data show CDR1 as GTSNPN and CDR2 as SVGIG (reference sequence). The CDR3 runs 14 residues. Germline trimming cut 1 base from V and 2 bases from J; bases unmatched to any gene: 2. The CDR3 nucleotides are TGTGCCTGGAGTGATACAGGGGGCAATCAGCCCCAGCATTTT. Translating gives CAWSDTGGNQPQHF. Filled out from reference TRBV30 and TRBJ1-5, the complete variable domain reads SQTIHQWPATLVQPVGSPLSLECTVEGTSNPNLYWYRQAAGRGLQLLFYSVGIGQISSEVPQNLSASRPQDRQFILSSKKLLLSDSGFYLCAWSDTGGNQPQHFGDGTRLSIL.

This clone has a handful of counts. This chain joins TRBV5-1 and TRBJ2-3; 9 nucleotides line up with TRBD1. The CDR3 consists of 15 residues. J was trimmed by 1 base and V by 7 bases; bases with no gene match: 7. Germline values: CDR1 SGHRS, CDR2 YFSETQ. The CDR3 DNA follows: TGCGCCAGCCATAATCGACAGGGGGGCACAGATACGCAGTATTTT. Encoded protein: CASHNRQGGTDTQYF.

This clone came up once. The V gene is TRBV18, the J gene TRBJ2-1; D possibly corresponds to TRBD2 (6 bases). Trimming took off 3 bases at V and 2 bases at J, with 11 bases between the two ends. This CDR3 comprises 15 residues. Germline V CDR1 and CDR2: KGHSH, LQKENI. The CDR3, as DNA: TGTGCCAGCTCACCCCAGCGGGTTACCTACAATGAGCAGTTCTTC. It yields the protein CASSPQRVTYNEQFF.

DNA for the CDR3: TGTGCCACCAGCAGAGCCGGGACAGTGGGGAGGGATACGCAGTATTTT. Amino acids: CATSRAGTVGRDTQYF. V gene TRBV15 combines with J gene TRBJ2-3; D is perhaps TRBD1 (7 bases). Germline values: CDR1 LNHNV, CDR2 YYDKDF (reference sequence). CDR3 length: 16 residues. The V end was cut by 1 base, the J end by 6 bases, with 17 bases between.

The rearrangement joins TRBV30 to TRBJ2-1; tentative D call: TRBD2 (5 bases). Germline V gene sequence: CDR1 GTSNPN, CDR2 SVGIG (reference sequence). This CDR3 spans 16 amino acids. Trimming left V 7 bases short and J 1 base short, with 20 bases between. CDR3 sequence: CAYPTRLAASYNEQFF. CDR3 bases: TGTGCCTACCCAACGCGCCTAGCCGCTTCCTACAATGAGCAGTTCTTC.

This chain connects TRBV2 to TRBJ2-7; tentatively, D is TRBD2 (6 bases). Trimming took off 11 bases at V and 1 base at J, with 12 bases between the two ends. Germline CDR1 reads SNHLY; CDR2 reads FYNNEI. CDR3 length: 12 residues. Here the CDR3 DNA reads TGTGCCGGGGGGATTGATTCCTACGAGCAGTACTTC. Residues: CAGGIDSYEQYF.

V is TRBV11-2 and J is TRBJ2-3, with 8 bases matching TRBD1. V lost 0 bases, J lost 11 bases, and 4 bases stayed unmatched. This CDR3 spans 13 amino acids. The germline V gene has CDR1 SGHAT and CDR2 FQNNGV. The CDR3 DNA reads TGTGCCAGCAGCTTAGAAACCGGGACAGGGCAGTATTTT. This encodes CASSLETGTGQYF. Combining the CDR3 with reference TRBV11-2 and TRBJ2-3 gives the whole variable domain EAGVAQSPRYKIIEKRQSVAFWCNPISGHATLYWYQQILGQGPKLLIQFQNNGVVDDSQLPKDRFSAERLKGVDSTLKIQPAKLEDSAVYLCASSLETGTGQYFGPGTRLTVL.

This chain joins TRBV7-8 and TRBJ2-7; no clear D gene. Per the germline V gene, CDR1 is SGHVS and CDR2 is FQNEAQ. CDR3 length: 15 amino acids. V lost 1 base and J lost 0, with 10 bases in between. The CDR3 here is CASSLVGESSYEQYF. The CDR3 DNA reads as TGTGCCAGCAGCTTAGTGGGCGAAAGCTCCTACGAGCAGTACTTC.

CDR3 sequence reads: CASMRLAGGPTDTQYF. CDR3 bases: TGTGCCAGCATGCGACTAGCGGGAGGGCCGACAGATACGCAGTATTTT. The rearrangement links TRBV28 to TRBJ2-3, with 14 bases lining up with TRBD2. CDR1 and CDR2 (germline): MDHEN, SYDVKM. The CDR3 runs to 16 residues. J was trimmed by 3 bases and V by 7 bases; bases with no gene match: 6.

A single count supports this clone. The rearrangement joins TRBV15 to TRBJ1-4, with D maybe TRBD1 (5 bases). V shed 4 bases and J shed 8 bases, with 23 bases lying between them. The V gene's germline CDR1 is LNHNV and CDR2 YYDKDF (reference sequence). The CDR3 covers 17 residues. The DNA of the CDR3 is TGTGCCACCAGCACCCTACTTGAGACAGAGCGGGGGGAAAAACTGTTTTTT. It codes for CATSTLLETERGEKLFF.

The V gene is TRBV18, the J gene TRBJ2-5; D might be TRBD1 (5 bases). The germline gives CDR1 KGHSH, CDR2 LQKENI. This CDR3 has 14 residues. Trimming shortened V by 2 bases and J by 5 bases, and 12 bases separated the two germline ends. CDR3: CASSPITQEETQYF. CDR3 nucleotide sequence: TGTGCCAGCTCACCAATTACACAGGAGGAGACCCAGTACTTC.

This clone was detected once. This CDR3 reads CASSQGRVGTQYF. DNA of the CDR3: TGTGCCAGCAGCCAAGGGCGGGTGGGTACGCAGTATTTT. This rearrangement joins TRBV3-1 (or the pseudogene TRBV3-2) to TRBJ2-3; a weak D match, TRBD2 (5 bases). Trimming shortened V by 1 base and J by 8 bases, and 10 bases separated the two germline ends. Per germline, CDR1 LGHDT and CDR2 YNNKEL (reference sequence). The CDR3 is 13 amino acids.

The chain combines TRBV6-6 with TRBJ2-1, with D possibly TRBD1 on 6 matching bases. The CDR3 is 13 amino acids. Deletions cut 6 bases from V and 4 bases from J, with 10 bases between. CDR1 and CDR2 from the germline V gene are MNHNY and SVGAGI (reference sequence). DNA for the CDR3: TGTGCCAGCAGAGTTACAGGGTACAATGAGCAGTTCTTC. As protein: CASRVTGYNEQFF.

The chain has TRBV30 and TRBJ1-5; 7 bases fit TRBD1. The CDR3 is 16 residues long. V was pared by 0 bases and J by 2 bases, with 7 bases of the junction left unmatched. Germline V gene lookup returns CDR1 GTSNPN and CDR2 SVGIG (reference sequence). The DNA of the CDR3 is TGTGCCTGGAGTGTTCTGCAGGGGGATGGCAATCAGCCCCAGCATTTT. This encodes CAWSVLQGDGNQPQHF.

The chain has TRBV9 and TRBJ2-2, with D perhaps TRBD2 (6 bases). From germline, CDR1 is SGDLS and CDR2 YYNGEE. Trimming took 1 base from V and 0 from J, leaving 10 bases between them. The CDR3 is made up of 16 amino acids. The CDR3 region is CASSVRESPNTGELFF. In nucleotides, the CDR3 is TGTGCCAGCAGCGTACGGGAGTCCCCGAACACCGGGGAGCTGTTTTTT.

The J gene is TRBJ2-2, the V gene TRBV5-4; 9 nucleotides align to TRBD1. The CDR3 covers 15 residues. Trimming took 4 bases from V and 5 from J; bases not matched to a gene: 6. Germline V gene sequence: CDR1 SGHNT, CDR2 YYREEE (reference sequence). This CDR3 reads CASSAGGQGTGELFF. As DNA, the CDR3 is TGTGCCAGCAGCGCTGGAGGACAGGGGACCGGGGAGCTGTTTTTT.

This chain links TRBV24-1 with TRBJ2-3; D may be TRBD2 (6 bases). This CDR3 has 16 amino acids. The germline V gene has CDR1 KGHDR and CDR2 SFDVKD. V lost 1 base, J lost 5 bases, and 15 bases lay in between. DNA for the CDR3: TGTGCCACCAGTGATTTTCGGGCGGGGCTTGGAGATACGCAGTATTTT. Its protein product is CATSDFRAGLGDTQYF.

The chain combines TRBV4-1 with TRBJ2-7; 11 bases are a match to TRBD1. V lost 3 bases and J lost 3; bases outside the gene matches: 7. The CDR3 extends over 16 amino acids. The germline CDR1 and CDR2 sequences are MGHRA and YSYEKL. In DNA form, the CDR3 reads TGCGCCAGCAGCCAGGGGACAGGGGGGCGGATCTACGAGCAGTACTTC. This translates into CASSQGTGGRIYEQYF.

The gene calls are TRBV18 and TRBJ1-3; D possibly corresponds to TRBD1 (5 bases). Germline CDR1 and CDR2: KGHSH and LQKENI. The CDR3 runs to 16 residues. The germline V and J ends were trimmed by 3 bases and 2 bases, with 14 bases remaining between them. The CDR3 sequence: CASSPKTDKPGNTIYF. The DNA for the CDR3 is TGTGCCAGCTCACCCAAGACAGACAAGCCTGGAAACACCATATATTTT.